This TCR beta chain was sequenced for a study of cytomegalovirus exposure and HLA in healthy donors. This CDR3 spans 14 amino acids. CDR1 is SGHNT and CDR2 is YYREEE in the germline V gene (reference sequence). Trimming shortened V by 3 bases and J by 6 bases, and 14 bases separated the two germline ends. Study outcomes and limitations: CMV serostatus was the only recorded immune exposure for donors. In a later analysis, HLA-associated beta chains showed higher expansion and lower generation probabilities than comparable chains. The authors later linked a missense DCLRE1C variant to TCR beta V- and J-gene trimming.

The PCR employed 60 Vbeta primers together with 13 Jbeta primers. Using immunoSEQ multiplex PCR, the repertoire was profiled, and TCRdb retains in-frame clones only, with some absent. The table has about 130,000 clones, roughly 82% seen once. Details on this clone: Its antigen is not identified.

The sequenced sample was PBMCs. This clonotype was obtained from a woman under 30 in good health and CMV-seropositive. This chain connects TRBV5-4 to TRBJ2-3; D possibly corresponds to TRBD1 (6 bases). The CDR3 nucleotides read TGTGCCAGCAGCTACGAGGGGACAACGGATACGCAGTATTTT. Translation gives CASSYEGTTDTQYF. The whole variable domain, remainder taken from reference TRBV5-4 and TRBJ2-3, is ETGVTQSPTHLIKTRGQQVTLRCSSQSGHNTVSWYQQALGQGPQFIFQYYREEENGRGNFPPRFSGLQFPNYSSELNVNALELDDSALYLCASSYEGTTDTQYFGPGTRLTVL.